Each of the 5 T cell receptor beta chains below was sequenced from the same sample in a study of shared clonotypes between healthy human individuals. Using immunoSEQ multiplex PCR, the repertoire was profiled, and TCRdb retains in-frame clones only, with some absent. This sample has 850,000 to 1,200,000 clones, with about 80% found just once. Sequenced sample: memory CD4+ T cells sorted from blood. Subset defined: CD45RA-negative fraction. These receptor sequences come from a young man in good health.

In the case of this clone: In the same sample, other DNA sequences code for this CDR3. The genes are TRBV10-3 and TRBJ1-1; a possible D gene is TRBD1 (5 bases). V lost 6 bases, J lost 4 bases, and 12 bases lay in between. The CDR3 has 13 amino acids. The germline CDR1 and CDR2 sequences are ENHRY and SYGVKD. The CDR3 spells CAISVTGGTEAFF. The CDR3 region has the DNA TGTGCCATCAGCGTAACAGGTGGCACTGAAGCTTTCTTT.

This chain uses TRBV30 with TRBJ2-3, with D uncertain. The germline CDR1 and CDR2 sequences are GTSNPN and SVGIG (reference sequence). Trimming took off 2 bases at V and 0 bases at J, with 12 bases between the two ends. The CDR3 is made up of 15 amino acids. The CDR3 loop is CAWSYQATSTDTQYF. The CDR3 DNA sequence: TGTGCCTGGAGTTATCAAGCTACTAGCACAGATACGCAGTATTTT.

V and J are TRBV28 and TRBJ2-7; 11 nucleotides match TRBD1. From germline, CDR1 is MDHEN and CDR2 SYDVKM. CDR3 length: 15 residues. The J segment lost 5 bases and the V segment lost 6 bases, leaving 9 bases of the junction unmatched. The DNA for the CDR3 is TGTGCCAGCAGCCCTCCGGACAGGGGGCACCACGAGCAGTACTTC. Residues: CASSPPDRGHHEQYF.

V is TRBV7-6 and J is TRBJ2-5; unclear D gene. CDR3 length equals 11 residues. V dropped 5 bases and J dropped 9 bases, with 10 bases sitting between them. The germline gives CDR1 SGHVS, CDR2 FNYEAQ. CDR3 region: CASSPGRPQYF. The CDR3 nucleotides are TGTGCCAGCAGCCCCGGACGGCCCCAGTACTTC.

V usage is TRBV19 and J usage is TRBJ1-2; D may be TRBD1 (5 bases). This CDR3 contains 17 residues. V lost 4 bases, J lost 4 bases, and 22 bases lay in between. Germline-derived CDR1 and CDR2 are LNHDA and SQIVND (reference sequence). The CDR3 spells CASSSPGQGDGAYGYTF. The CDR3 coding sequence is TGTGCCAGTAGTAGCCCCGGCCAGGGTGATGGGGCCTATGGCTACACCTTC.